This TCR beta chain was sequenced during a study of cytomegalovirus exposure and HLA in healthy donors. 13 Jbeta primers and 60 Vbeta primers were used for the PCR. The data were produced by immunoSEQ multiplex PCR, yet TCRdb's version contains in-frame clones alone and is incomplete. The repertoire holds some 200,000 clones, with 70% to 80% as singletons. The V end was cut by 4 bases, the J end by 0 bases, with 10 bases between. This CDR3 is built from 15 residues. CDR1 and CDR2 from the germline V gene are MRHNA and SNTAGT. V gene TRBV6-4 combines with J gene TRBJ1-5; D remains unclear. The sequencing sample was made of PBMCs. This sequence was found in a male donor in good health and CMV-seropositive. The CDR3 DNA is TGTGCCAGCAGTGGAGAGAAGTATAGCAATCAGCCCCAGCATTTT. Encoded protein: CASSGEKYSNQPQHF.